The present TCR beta chain was sequenced within a study of blood T cell repertoires in COVID-19. The wider study: Samples taken during acute and convalescent COVID-19 were collected in the United States, Italy and Spain. T cells, B-cell-depleted T cells, or PBMCs supplied cDNA or gDNA.

The CDR3 contains 17 residues. In the source study's methods: The authors estimated nucleated cell counts from reference gene primer amplification. Clones were sequenced by immunoSEQ multiplex PCR, and TCRdb holds only the in-frame ones, with some missing. The V and J calls and the clone size are those of that table, but D and trimming were determined from the DNA. The table records about 130,000 clones, over 85% of them present only once. Sequencing was performed on peripheral blood. The chain couples TRBV21-1 to TRBJ1-2; the table names TRBD1, a call not compared with the DNA. TRBV21-1 corresponds to a pseudogene. This TCR derives from a man in his forties or fifties with active COVID-19. CDR3 DNA: TGTGCCAGCAGCAAAGTGAGGAGATCTCGGGACACCTATGGCTACACCTTC. This translates into CASSKVRRSRDTYGYTF.